Each of the 18 T cell receptor beta chains below was sequenced from the same sample in a study of cytomegalovirus exposure and HLA in healthy donors. PCR primers comprised 60 Vbeta and 13 Jbeta primers. Method: immunoSEQ multiplex PCR; TCRdb's copy keeps in-frame clones and lacks some. In the table there are 150,000 or so clones, roughly 80% of which are singletons. Sequenced material: PBMCs. Every receptor here comes from a man aged 25 to 40 in good health and CMV-seropositive.

The V and J genes are TRBV7-8 and TRBJ2-5; TRBD1 might be the D (5 bases). V was shortened by 2 bases and J by 9 bases, with 10 bases between the two germline ends. Germline CDR1 and CDR2: SGHVS and FQNEAQ. The CDR3 is made up of 12 amino acids. CDR3 nucleotide sequence: TGTGCCAGCAGCTTACTTTCGACAGCCCAGTACTTC. It specifies CASSLLSTAQYF.

The chain couples TRBV10-3 to TRBJ2-2; TRBD2 matches 9 bases. This CDR3 has 16 residues. The V gene's germline CDR1 is ENHRY and CDR2 SYGVKD. V was pared by 5 bases and J by 5 bases, with 9 bases of the junction left unmatched. The CDR3 region has the DNA TGTGCCATCAGTCCATCGACTAGCGGAGGGACCGGGGAGCTGTTTTTT. Translated: CAISPSTSGGTGELFF.

V usage is TRBV5-5 and J usage is TRBJ1-2; maybe TRBD1 (6 bases). V lost 0 bases, J lost 0 bases, and 15 bases lay in between. The CDR3 runs to 17 residues. The germline V gene encodes CDR1 SGHKS and CDR2 YYEKEE (reference sequence). The DNA of the CDR3 is TGTGCCAGCAGCTTGGTATCAGGGGCTCAAGCTAACTATGGCTACACCTTC. Its translation: CASSLVSGAQANYGYTF.

This CDR3 is CASSEQILLRQDGETQYF. CDR3 nucleotides: TGTGCCAGCAGTGAACAGATCTTGCTCCGACAGGACGGAGAGACCCAGTACTTC. The chain combines TRBV25-1 with TRBJ2-5, with D possibly matching TRBD1 (6 bases). In germline, CDR1 is MGHDK, CDR2 SYGVNS. The CDR3 runs to 18 residues. V was shortened by 2 bases and J by 4 bases, with 23 bases between the two germline ends.

The gene calls are TRBV4-1 and TRBJ2-1; D not certain. Trimming stripped 4 bases from V and 0 bases from J, with 4 bases between. This CDR3 is built from 13 residues. The germline gives CDR1 MGHRA, CDR2 YSYEKL. CDR3 loop: CASSPSSYNEQFF. The CDR3 DNA sequence: TGCGCCAGCAGCCCGAGCTCCTACAATGAGCAGTTCTTC.

This clone was seen once. The genes are TRBV28 and TRBJ2-7; the D gene is possibly TRBD1 (6 bases). Per germline, CDR1 MDHEN and CDR2 SYDVKM. The CDR3 runs 14 residues. The V gene lost 7 bases and the J gene lost 7 bases, with 20 bases spanning the gap. CDR3 in DNA: TGTGCCAGCACCACAGAGACAGGCCCCTGTGAGCAGTACTTC. It specifies CASTTETGPCEQYF. Looking up the rest from reference TRBV28 and TRBJ2-7 gives the full variable domain: DVKVTQSSRYLVKRTGEKVFLECVQDMDHENMFWYRQDPGLGLRLIYFSYDVKMKEKGDIPEGYSVSREKKERFSLILESASTNQTSMYLCASTTETGPCEQYFGPGTRLTVT.

The chain joins TRBV9 to TRBJ2-1, with 9 bases fitting TRBD1. The length of the CDR3 is 13 residues. J was trimmed by 9 bases and V by 3 bases; bases with no gene match: 4. Germline V gives CDR1 SGDLS, CDR2 YYNGEE. CDR3 DNA sequence: TGTGCCAGCAGCGGGGGACAGGGTCGTGAGCAGTTCTTC. Translated, it gives CASSGGQGREQFF. Filled out from reference TRBV9 and TRBJ2-1, the complete variable domain reads DSGVTQTPKHLITATGQRVTLRCSPRSGDLSVYWYQQSLDQGLQFLIQYYNGEERAKGNILERFSAQQFPDLHSELNLSSLELGDSALYFCASSGGQGREQFFGPGTRLTVL.

The CDR3 nucleotides read TGTGCCAGCAGCTCTAGCGGGAGCACAGATACGCAGTATTTT. It codes for CASSSSGSTDTQYF. The chain links TRBV28 to TRBJ2-3, with TRBD2 matching over 8 bases. From germline, CDR1 is MDHEN and CDR2 SYDVKM. V lost 6 bases, J lost 0 bases, and 2 bases stayed unmatched. The CDR3 is made up of 14 amino acids.

The chain combines TRBV30 with TRBJ1-2, with no clear D. This CDR3 comprises 11 residues. The germline CDR1 and CDR2 sequences are GTSNPN and SVGIG (reference sequence). V was pared by 0 bases and J by 8 bases, with 7 bases between. The CDR3 coding sequence is TGTGCCTGGAGTGTACTGCGGGGCTACACCTTC. This codes for CAWSVLRGYTF.

The chain carries TRBV2 and TRBJ2-7; D remains unclear. The ends were cut back, 3 bases at V and 4 bases at J, with 10 bases in the middle. CDR1 is SNHLY, CDR2 FYNNEI, per germline. The CDR3 is made up of 13 amino acids. The CDR3 reads CASSEGRVYEQYF. CDR3 in DNA: TGTGCCAGCAGTGAGGGTCGGGTGTACGAGCAGTACTTC.

The chain carries TRBV13 and TRBJ2-5; D is perhaps TRBD1 (6 bases). The CDR3 runs 14 residues. The germline V and J ends were trimmed by 2 bases and 1 base, with 8 bases remaining between them. Germline CDR1 is PRHDT and CDR2 is FYEKMQ (reference sequence). The CDR3 reads CASSLRTAQETQYF. CDR3 nucleotide sequence: TGTGCCAGCAGCTTACGGACAGCCCAAGAGACCCAGTACTTC.

The chain carries TRBV7-3 and TRBJ1-1; D uncertain. Germline V gene data show CDR1 as SGHTA and CDR2 as FQGTGA. V lost 2 bases, J lost 0 bases, and 7 bases lay in between. The CDR3 runs 14 residues. CDR3 sequence reads: CASSLGGMNTEAFF. CDR3 nucleotides: TGTGCCAGCAGCTTAGGCGGCATGAACACTGAAGCTTTCTTT.

The rearrangement links TRBV10-3 to TRBJ1-3; the D gene is possibly TRBD1 (6 bases). V was pared by 6 bases and J by 0 bases, with 15 bases between. The germline CDR1 and CDR2 sequences are ENHRY and SYGVKD. The CDR3 sequence is 16 residues long. The CDR3 nucleotides are TGTGCCATCAGAGCAGGGGCCTTTAACTCTGGAAACACCATATATTTT. Its translation: CAIRAGAFNSGNTIYF.

The chain couples TRBV18 to TRBJ1-1, with TRBD1 matching over 7 bases. The CDR3 is 14 amino acids. Looked up from germline, CDR1 is KGHSH and CDR2 is LQKENI. The V segment lost 5 bases and the J segment 5 bases; nucleotides outside the gene matches: 8. CDR3 DNA: TGTGCCAGCTCATCGACAGGGAGAGAAACTGAAGCTTTCTTT. Translated: CASSSTGRETEAFF.

The CDR3 nucleotides read TGTGCCAGCAGTATAACCGGGACAGGGGGCTACAATGAGCAGTTCTTC. As protein: CASSITGTGGYNEQFF. V and J are TRBV7-2 and TRBJ2-1, with 11 bases lining up with TRBD1. The CDR3 totals 16 residues. Trimming cost V 6 bases and J 3 bases; bases outside gene matches: 7. Germline values: CDR1 SGHTA, CDR2 FQGNSA.

In this sample, this clone turned up a few times. V and J are TRBV18 and TRBJ2-5, with TRBD1 matching over 12 bases. The end of the DNA is better explained by TRBJ2-7, so the J call may be wrong. This CDR3 comprises 16 residues. Germline V gene lookup returns CDR1 KGHSH and CDR2 LQKENI. CDR3 sequence: CASSPRGQGATYEQYF. The CDR3, as DNA: TGTGCCAGCTCACCAAGGGGACAGGGGGCAACCTACGAGCAGTACTTC.

This clone was counted a single time. The V call is TRBV29-1, the J call TRBJ2-7; TRBD2 agrees at 8 bases. Trimming cost V 5 bases and J 6 bases; bases outside gene matches: 15. CDR1 and CDR2 from the germline V gene are SQVTM and ANQGSEA. There are 15 residues in the CDR3. CDR3 sequence reads: CSVIRGGLTTGEQYF. DNA of the CDR3: TGCAGCGTTATACGGGGGGGCCTCACTACGGGCGAGCAGTACTTC.

This sequence joins TRBV9 and TRBJ1-5; 7 bases are shared with TRBD1. The CDR3 spans 15 residues. Trimming took 0 bases from V and 5 from J; bases not matched to a gene: 5. Germline lookup yields CDR1 SGDLS and CDR2 YYNGEE. The chain's CDR3 is CASSVGGDRDQPQHF. CDR3 coding DNA: TGTGCCAGCAGCGTAGGAGGAGACAGGGATCAGCCCCAGCATTTT.